Shown below are 24 T cell receptor beta chains from a single sample sequenced in a study of control samples from healthy donors and cancer patients. The assay was immunoSEQ multiplex PCR, and TCRdb's table has in-frame clones only and misses some. The table records 130,000 or so clones, 80% to 90% of them present only once. The sequenced sample consisted of blood. These receptors were taken from a man aged 25 to 40 in good health.

This rearrangement joins TRBV7-8 to TRBJ1-6, with D possibly being TRBD1 (6 bases). Germline values: CDR1 SGHVS, CDR2 FQNEAQ. Trimming removed 6 bases from V and 8 bases from J, with 11 bases in between. This CDR3 spans 13 amino acids. The CDR3 nucleotides read TGTGCCAGCAGTCTCAACAGGGATTCACCCCTCCACTTT. It encodes CASSLNRDSPLHF.

The rearrangement links TRBV4-2 to TRBJ2-1; TRBD1 is a possible D gene (5 bases). V lost 0 bases and J 4 bases, leaving 13 bases between the germline ends. The germline gives CDR1 LGHNA, CDR2 YNFKEQ. The CDR3 is 16 amino acids. The CDR3 DNA reads TGTGCCAGCAGCCAAGAGGGCAGGGCGGAGTACAATGAGCAGTTCTTC. It codes for CASSQEGRAEYNEQFF.

The chain joins TRBV10-3 to TRBJ1-5; D not resolved. Germline V gene data show CDR1 as ENHRY and CDR2 as SYGVKD. Trimming stripped 5 bases from V and 7 bases from J, with 9 bases between. The CDR3 is 12 amino acids. The DNA for the CDR3 is TGTGCCATCAGTCCGGAGAGGCAGCCCCAGCATTTT. Its translation is CAISPERQPQHF.

This clone was seen only once. The chain has TRBV6-6 and TRBJ2-3, with D perhaps TRBD2 (5 bases). V lost 0 bases to trimming and J lost 5 bases, with 6 bases between them. CDR1 MNHNY and CDR2 SVGAGI come from the germline V gene (reference sequence). CDR3 size: 13 residues. CDR3 sequence reads: CASSYSEGDTQYF. CDR3 DNA sequence: TGTGCCAGCAGTTACTCAGAGGGAGATACGCAGTATTTT.

The chain links TRBV2 to TRBJ2-1, with 7 nucleotides matching TRBD1. CDR1 SNHLY and CDR2 FYNNEI come from the germline V gene. This CDR3 has 14 amino acids. V lost 6 bases and J lost 9; bases outside the gene matches: 11. In DNA, the CDR3 is TGTGCCAGCAGCATCCGGGACAGTGGAGGTGAGCAGTTCTTC. Its protein is CASSIRDSGGEQFF.

The V call is TRBV6-4, the J call TRBJ2-2; D ambiguous. The CDR3 length is 13 residues. Germline V gene sequence: CDR1 MRHNA, CDR2 SNTAGT. V gave up 2 bases and J gave up 5 bases, with 6 bases separating them. The CDR3 DNA follows: TGTGCCAGCAGTGACCTGGGTACCGGGGAGCTGTTTTTT. Translation gives CASSDLGTGELFF.

The rearrangement links TRBV6-5 to TRBJ1-1; D is unresolved. V was pared by 6 bases and J by 0 bases, with 11 bases between. The CDR3 has 14 residues. Germline values: CDR1 MNHEY, CDR2 SVGAGI. CDR3: CASRERGLNTEAFF. The CDR3 coding sequence is TGTGCCAGCAGGGAGCGTGGTTTGAACACTGAAGCTTTCTTT.

This sequence joins TRBV5-1 and TRBJ2-5, with 7 bases lining up with TRBD2. The V gene end was trimmed by 2 bases and the J gene end by 5 bases; junction bases not matched to a gene: 6. Germline assignment: CDR1 SGHRS and CDR2 YFSETQ. This CDR3 spans 14 amino acids. The CDR3 DNA is TGCGCCAGCAGCTTCTCTAGCGGAGGGGAGACCCAGTACTTC. Amino acid sequence: CASSFSSGGETQYF.

The genes are TRBV12-3 or TRBV12-4 and TRBJ1-5, with a tentative D call TRBD1 (5 bases). This CDR3 region has 13 residues. V was trimmed by 3 bases and J by 7 bases, leaving 10 bases between them. CDR3 bases: TGTGCCAGCAGTTTCACCAGGGTCCAGCCCCAGCATTTT. This gives the protein CASSFTRVQPQHF.

The V and J genes are TRBV5-6 and TRBJ2-3, with a tentative D call TRBD2 (5 bases). The CDR3 is 14 residues long. CDR1 is SGHDT and CDR2 is YYEEEE in the germline V gene. The V and J ends lost 4 bases and 4 bases respectively, with 13 bases between them. The CDR3 DNA reads as TGTGCCAGCAGCACCCAAACGGAGGCAGATACGCAGTATTTT. It is translated as CASSTQTEADTQYF.

CDR3 DNA: TGTGCCAGCAGCCATAGGGGGTATGACGAAGCTTTCTTT. It translates to CASSHRGYDEAFF. This sequence joins TRBV3-1 (or the pseudogene TRBV3-2) and TRBJ1-1; TRBD1 might be the D (6 bases). This CDR3 comprises 13 residues. The germline gives CDR1 LGHDT, CDR2 YNNKEL (reference sequence). The V gene lost 3 bases and the J gene lost 8 bases, with 13 bases spanning the gap.

The chain recombines TRBV5-1 with TRBJ1-1; TRBD1 matches 8 bases. J gave up 0 bases and V 3 bases, and 7 bases lay outside the gene matches. CDR1 SGHRS and CDR2 YFSETQ come from the germline V gene. This CDR3 is built from 16 residues. CDR3 protein: CASSSGTGRMNTEAFF. Written as DNA, the CDR3 is TGCGCCAGCAGCTCCGGGACAGGACGCATGAACACTGAAGCTTTCTTT.

The chain joins TRBV3-1 (or the pseudogene TRBV3-2) to TRBJ2-1, with a tentative D call TRBD1 (6 bases). V was cut by 4 bases and J by 4 bases, with 14 bases left in between. Germline V gene data show CDR1 as LGHDT and CDR2 as YNNKEL (reference sequence). The CDR3 totals 15 residues. The CDR3 nucleotides read TGTGCCAGCAGCCTACAGGGCTTTCCATACAATGAGCAGTTCTTC. Protein: CASSLQGFPYNEQFF.

CDR3 sequence (DNA): TGTGCCAGCAGAGGGATCAGCGGGGGGGCCGGGGCCCAGTACTTC. Translating it yields CASRGISGGAGAQYF. V usage is TRBV2 and J usage is TRBJ2-5; TRBD2 matches at 10 bases. CDR1 SNHLY and CDR2 FYNNEI come from the germline V gene. Trimming cost V 6 bases and J 9 bases; bases outside gene matches: 13. The CDR3 is 15 residues long.

V gene TRBV6-1 combines with J gene TRBJ2-1; D perhaps matches TRBD2 (6 bases). The V gene lost 3 bases and the J gene lost 9 bases, with 15 bases spanning the gap. Germline V gene lookup returns CDR1 MNHNS and CDR2 SASEGT. CDR3 length: 14 amino acids. In DNA, the CDR3 is TGTGCCAGCAGTGAGATAGCCGGGAGCGGTGAGCAGTTCTTC. The encoded protein is CASSEIAGSGEQFF.

This clone appeared a few times. The chain is built from TRBV7-2 and TRBJ1-1, with D perhaps matching TRBD1 (5 bases). Trimming stripped 4 bases from V and 0 bases from J, with 9 bases between. The CDR3 covers 14 residues. The germline CDR1 and CDR2 sequences are SGHTA and FQGNSA. Written as DNA, the CDR3 is TGTGCCAGCAGCTCCACAGGATTGAACACTGAAGCTTTCTTT. Translating it yields CASSSTGLNTEAFF.

This clone occurred once. The V gene is TRBV30, the J gene TRBJ1-1; 7 bases match TRBD1. V was pared by 1 base and J by 4 bases, with 3 bases of the junction left unmatched. The CDR3 has 13 amino acids. From germline, CDR1 is GTSNPN and CDR2 SVGIG (reference sequence). DNA of the CDR3: TGTGCCTGGAGTGAAGGGGGCAGCACTGAAGCTTTCTTT. It yields the protein CAWSEGGSTEAFF.

This chain connects TRBV3-1 (or the pseudogene TRBV3-2) to TRBJ1-1; 7 bases agree with TRBD1. The junction had 5 bases not matched to a gene; V was cut back by 3 bases and J by 10 bases. In germline, CDR1 is LGHDT, CDR2 YNNKEL (reference sequence). This CDR3 is 12 amino acids long. CDR3 amino acids: CASSQETGRAFF. The CDR3 bases are TGTGCCAGCAGCCAGGAGACAGGGAGAGCTTTCTTT.

The V call is TRBV14, the J call TRBJ1-2, with unresolved D. In germline, CDR1 is SGHDN, CDR2 FVKESK. V was trimmed by 4 bases and J by 8 bases, leaving 11 bases between them. The CDR3 consists of 12 residues. CDR3 coding DNA: TGTGCCAGCAGCCTTCCGGGGAGCGGCTACACCTTC. It yields the protein CASSLPGSGYTF.

This chain joins TRBV3-1 (or the pseudogene TRBV3-2) and TRBJ1-2; the D gene is possibly TRBD1 (6 bases). CDR1 is LGHDT and CDR2 is YNNKEL in the germline V gene (reference sequence). The CDR3 contains 14 residues. Trimming took off 0 bases at V and 8 bases at J, with 13 bases between the two ends. CDR3 DNA sequence: TGTGCCAGCAGCCAAGAAGGGACACTGATGGGCTACACCTTC. It encodes CASSQEGTLMGYTF.

A note on this clone: The junction departs from the called germline gene at one end, perhaps through a read error. The chain has TRBV18 and TRBJ2-5, with D maybe TRBD2 (6 bases). The V gene's germline CDR1 is KGHSH and CDR2 LQKENI. The length of the CDR3 is 14 residues. CDR3: CASSSPGLRETQYF. In DNA, the CDR3 is TGTGCCAGCTCATCACCGGGACTTCGAGAGACCCAGTACTTC.

This clone has just one count. The chain combines TRBV20-1 with TRBJ1-1; D is unresolved. The CDR3 covers 10 residues. The V and J ends lost 4 bases and 8 bases respectively, with 8 bases between them. Germline V gives CDR1 DFQATT, CDR2 SNEGSKA (reference sequence). The DNA of the CDR3 is TGCAGTGCTAAGTCAACAGAAGCTTTCTTT. This gives the protein CSAKSTEAFF.

The chain recombines TRBV19 with TRBJ1-1, with D maybe TRBD1 (6 bases). Germline values: CDR1 LNHDA, CDR2 SQIVND (reference sequence). There are 14 residues in the CDR3. Trimming shortened V by 1 base and J by 4 bases, and 10 bases separated the two germline ends. CDR3 bases: TGTGCCAGTAGTATAGGGGGGCGCGGCACTGAAGCTTTCTTT. Its translation: CASSIGGRGTEAFF.

The chain joins TRBV3-1 (or the pseudogene TRBV3-2) to TRBJ1-2; D perhaps matches TRBD1 (5 bases). Trimming stripped 4 bases from V and 6 bases from J, with 9 bases between. Germline V gives CDR1 LGHDT, CDR2 YNNKEL (reference sequence). There are 12 residues in the CDR3. The CDR3 loop is CASSLRGNGYTF. The CDR3 region has the DNA TGTGCCAGCAGCCTACGGGGGAATGGCTACACCTTC.